This T cell receptor beta chain was captured in a study of CD8 T cells in ankylosing spondylitis. Findings and caveats of the study: A TCR beta motif of several highly homologous variants seemed to mark ankylosing spondylitis blood. Earlier literature documents some of the motif variants in reactive arthritis synovial fluid and blood. Reported data indicate significant enrichment of disease-linked clones within matched ankylosing spondylitis synovial fluid.

A single record per CDR3 protein comes from TCRdb applying MiXCR to the 5' RACE reads. Of about 220,000 distinct CDR3 sequences detected, about 7% appear once; the ten largest clones hold 12% to 15%. V lost 4 bases to trimming and J lost 2 bases; unmatched junction nucleotides: 8. Germline V lookup: CDR1 SGHDN, CDR2 FVKESK. The CDR3 is made up of 18 amino acids. This clonotype was recorded at least ten times. Its antigen is as yet unknown. The chain uses TRBV14 and TRBJ2-7, with 16 bases lining up with TRBD2. Sequencing used blood, either unsorted or a sorted T cell fraction (not recorded which). The receptor's source is a male donor with ankylosing spondylitis. The chain's CDR3 is CASSPGLAGGPPTYEQYF. CDR3 sequence (DNA): TGTGCCAGCAGCCCGGGACTAGCGGGAGGGCCCCCGACCTACGAGCAGTACTTC.